This TCR beta chain was sequenced during a study of memory CD4+ T cells and cytomegalovirus serostatus. Overall study results and limits: 67 of 164 known CMV-associated TCRbeta sequences appeared in CD4+ memory.

To note about this clone: Its antigen is as yet unknown.

TCRdb keeps only in-frame clones here, not all; method: immunoSEQ multiplex PCR. The sample carries 45,000 to 65,000 clones, 83% recorded once. The sort gate was single viable CD3+CD4+CD8-CD45RO+ cells for memory CD4+ T cells. Donors' CMV status reflects serum IgG against pp150, pp28, p38, p52. V lost 7 bases, J lost 4 bases, and 7 bases lay in between. The CDR3 runs 10 residues. CDR1 is DFQATT, CDR2 SNEGSKA, per germline (reference sequence). Sequenced material: memory CD4+ T cells from blood. This receptor was identified in an adult in good health and CMV-seropositive. The chain joins TRBV20-1 to TRBJ2-5; no clear D gene. The CDR3 coding sequence is TGCAGTGTGGCCTCAGAGACCCAGTACTTC. Its translation is CSVASETQYF.